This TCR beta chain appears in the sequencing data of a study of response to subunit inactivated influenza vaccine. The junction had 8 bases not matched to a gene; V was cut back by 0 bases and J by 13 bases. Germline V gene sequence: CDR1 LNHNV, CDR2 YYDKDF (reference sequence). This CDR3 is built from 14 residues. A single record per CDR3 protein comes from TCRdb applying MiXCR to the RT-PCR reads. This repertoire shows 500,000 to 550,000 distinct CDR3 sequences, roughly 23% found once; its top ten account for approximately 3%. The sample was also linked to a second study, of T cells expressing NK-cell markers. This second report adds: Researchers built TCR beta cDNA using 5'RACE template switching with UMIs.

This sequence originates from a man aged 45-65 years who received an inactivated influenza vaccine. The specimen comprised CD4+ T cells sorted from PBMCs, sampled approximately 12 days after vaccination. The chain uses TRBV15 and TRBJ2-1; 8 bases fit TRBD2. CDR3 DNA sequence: TGTGCCACCAGCAGAGATTTGTTGGCGGGGGGCCAGTTCTTC. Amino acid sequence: CATSRDLLAGGQFF.